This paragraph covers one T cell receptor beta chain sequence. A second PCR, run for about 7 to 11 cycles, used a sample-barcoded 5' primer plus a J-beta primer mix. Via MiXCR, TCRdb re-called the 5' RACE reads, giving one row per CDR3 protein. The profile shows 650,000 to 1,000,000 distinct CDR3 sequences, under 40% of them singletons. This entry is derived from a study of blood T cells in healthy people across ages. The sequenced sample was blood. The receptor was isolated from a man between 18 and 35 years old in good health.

The CDR3 DNA is TGTGCCAGCAGCTTAACCCCGATAGTGGGCCTAGATGGCTACACCTTC. Translation: CASSLTPIVGLDGYTF. The rearrangement joins TRBV7-3 to TRBJ1-2, with D unclear. The CDR3 has 16 amino acids. Trimming cost V 0 bases and J 6 bases, with 17 bases left between them. Germline values: CDR1 SGHTA, CDR2 FQGTGA.